This TCR beta chain was retrieved from a study of blood T cell repertoires in COVID-19. Study background: There were acute and convalescent COVID-19 samples, and they came from the United States, Italy and Spain. PBMCs, B-cell-depleted T cells, or T cells were the source of the cDNA or gDNA that made up the material.

Data came from immunoSEQ multiplex PCR; TCRdb stores just in-frame clones and leaves some out. This table has about 240,000 clones, more than 70% appearing once. The V gene lost 4 bases and the J gene lost 0 bases, with 13 bases spanning the gap. There are 17 residues in the CDR3. Germline V gene data show CDR1 as KGHSH and CDR2 as LQKENI. The rearrangement joins TRBV18 to TRBJ1-6; the D is unclear. The TCR originated in a man older than 75 with acute or convalescent COVID-19. The material sequenced was peripheral blood. As DNA, the CDR3 is TGTGCCAGCTCACTGGAAGCCGGGAGCTCCTATAATTCACCCCTCCACTTT. It specifies CASSLEAGSSYNSPLHF. Drawing the rest from reference TRBV18 and TRBJ1-6, the complete variable domain is NAGVMQNPRHLVRRRGQEARLRCSPMKGHSHVYWYRQLPEEGLKFMVYLQKENIIDESGMPKERFSAEFPKEGPSILRIQQVVRGDSAAYFCASSLEAGSSYNSPLHFGNGTRLTVT.